The clone carrying this T cell receptor (beta chain) was observed many times. Compared with germline, one end of the junction differs, possibly owing to a read error. Primed by a sample-barcoded 5' primer and a J-beta primer mix, a second PCR proceeded for 7 to 11 cycles. TCRdb analysed the 5' RACE reads with MiXCR anew, one entry per CDR3 protein. Among 800,000 to 950,000 distinct CDR3 sequences listed, around 48% were seen once. These data are taken from a study of blood T cells in healthy people across ages. Germline V gene sequence: CDR1 SGHRS, CDR2 YFSETQ. The CDR3 sequence is 15 residues long. The study recruited healthy Caucasian donors from Russia who were aged roughly 6 to 100.

What was sequenced was blood. The receptor was isolated from a man younger than 45 in good health. The J gene is TRBJ2-5, the V gene TRBV5-1, with 11 bases matching TRBD2. DNA of the CDR3: TGTGCTAGCAGCTTGGGGACTAGCGGACAAGAGACCCAGTACTTC. Amino acid sequence: CASSLGTSGQETQYF.